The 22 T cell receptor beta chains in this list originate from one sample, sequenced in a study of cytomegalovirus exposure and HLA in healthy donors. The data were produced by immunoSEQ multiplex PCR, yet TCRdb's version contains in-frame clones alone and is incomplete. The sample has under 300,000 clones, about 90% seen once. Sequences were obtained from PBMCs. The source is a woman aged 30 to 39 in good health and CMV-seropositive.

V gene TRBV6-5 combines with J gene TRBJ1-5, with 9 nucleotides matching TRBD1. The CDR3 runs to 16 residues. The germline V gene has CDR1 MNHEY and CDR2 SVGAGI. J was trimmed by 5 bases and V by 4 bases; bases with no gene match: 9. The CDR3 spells CASSLGQGVGDQPQHF. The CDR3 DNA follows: TGTGCCAGCAGTTTGGGACAGGGTGTTGGGGATCAGCCCCAGCATTTT.

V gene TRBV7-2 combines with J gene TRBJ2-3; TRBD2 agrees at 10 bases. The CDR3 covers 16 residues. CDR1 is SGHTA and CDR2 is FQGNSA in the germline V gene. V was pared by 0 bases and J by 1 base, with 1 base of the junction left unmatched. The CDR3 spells CASSLALAGGTDTQYF. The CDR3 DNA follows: TGTGCCAGCAGCTTAGCGCTAGCGGGAGGCACAGATACGCAGTATTTT. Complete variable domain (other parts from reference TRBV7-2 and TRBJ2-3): GAGVSQSPSNKVTEKGKDVELRCDPISGHTALYWYRQSLGQGLEFLIYFQGNSAPDKSGLPSDRFSAERTGGSVSTLTIQRTQQEDSAVYLCASSLALAGGTDTQYFGPGTRLTVL.

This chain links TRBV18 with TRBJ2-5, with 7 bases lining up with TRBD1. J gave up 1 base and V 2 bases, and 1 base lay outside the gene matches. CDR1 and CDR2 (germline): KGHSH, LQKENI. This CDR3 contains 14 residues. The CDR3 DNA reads TGTGCCAGCTCACCAGGGACAGTCCAAGAGACCCAGTACTTC. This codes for CASSPGTVQETQYF.

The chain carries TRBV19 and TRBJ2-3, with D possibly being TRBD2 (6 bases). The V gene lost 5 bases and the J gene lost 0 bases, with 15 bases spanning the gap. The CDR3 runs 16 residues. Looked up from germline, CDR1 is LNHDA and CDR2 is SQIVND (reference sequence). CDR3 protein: CASSSLRGTSTDTQYF. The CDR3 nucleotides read TGTGCCAGTAGTTCCCTGCGCGGGACCAGCACAGATACGCAGTATTTT.

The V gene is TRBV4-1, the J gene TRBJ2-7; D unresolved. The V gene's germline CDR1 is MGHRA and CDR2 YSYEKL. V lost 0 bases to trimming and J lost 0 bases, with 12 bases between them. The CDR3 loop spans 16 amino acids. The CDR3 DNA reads TGCGCCAGCAGCCAAGATCCCTTTTTGAGCTCCTACGAGCAGTACTTC. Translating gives CASSQDPFLSSYEQYF.

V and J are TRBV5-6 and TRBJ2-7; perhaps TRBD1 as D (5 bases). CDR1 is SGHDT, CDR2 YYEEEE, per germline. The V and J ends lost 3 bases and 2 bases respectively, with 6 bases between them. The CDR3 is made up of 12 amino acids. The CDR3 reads CASSWTPYEQYF. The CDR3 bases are TGTGCCAGCAGCTGGACACCCTACGAGCAGTACTTC.

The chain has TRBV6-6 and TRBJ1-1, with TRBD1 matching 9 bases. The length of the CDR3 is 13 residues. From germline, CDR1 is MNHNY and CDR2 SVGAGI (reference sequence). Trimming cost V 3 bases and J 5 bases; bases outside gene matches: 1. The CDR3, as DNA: TGTGCCAGCAGTTATGGACAGGGGACTGAAGCTTTCTTT. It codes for CASSYGQGTEAFF.

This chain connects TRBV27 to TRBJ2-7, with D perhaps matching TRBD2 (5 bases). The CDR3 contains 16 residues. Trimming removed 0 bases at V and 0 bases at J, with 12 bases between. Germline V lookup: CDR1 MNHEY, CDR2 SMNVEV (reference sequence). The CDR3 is CASSLSHGGISYEQYF. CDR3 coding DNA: TGTGCCAGCAGTTTATCGCACGGAGGAATCTCCTACGAGCAGTACTTC.

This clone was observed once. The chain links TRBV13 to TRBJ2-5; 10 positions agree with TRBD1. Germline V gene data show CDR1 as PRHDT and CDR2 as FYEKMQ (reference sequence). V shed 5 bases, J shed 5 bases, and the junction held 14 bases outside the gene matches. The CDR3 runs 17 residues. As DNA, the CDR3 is TGTGCCAGCAGCCCCCAGCGTGGGGACAGGGGATACGAGACCCAGTACTTC. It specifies CASSPQRGDRGYETQYF.

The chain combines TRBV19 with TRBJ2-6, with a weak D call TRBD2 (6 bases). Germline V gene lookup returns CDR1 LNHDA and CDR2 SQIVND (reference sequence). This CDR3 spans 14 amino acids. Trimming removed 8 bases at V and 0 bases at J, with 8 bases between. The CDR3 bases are TGTGCCAGTGGCGGGGTCTCTGGGGCCAACGTCCTGACTTTC. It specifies CASGGVSGANVLTF.

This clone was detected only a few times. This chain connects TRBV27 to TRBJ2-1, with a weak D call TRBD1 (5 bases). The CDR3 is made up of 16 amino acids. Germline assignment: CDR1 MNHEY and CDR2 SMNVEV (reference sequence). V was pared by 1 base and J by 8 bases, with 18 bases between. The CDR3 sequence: CASSLWPPNQGYEQFF. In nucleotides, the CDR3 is TGTGCCAGCAGTTTATGGCCGCCTAATCAGGGCTATGAGCAGTTCTTC.

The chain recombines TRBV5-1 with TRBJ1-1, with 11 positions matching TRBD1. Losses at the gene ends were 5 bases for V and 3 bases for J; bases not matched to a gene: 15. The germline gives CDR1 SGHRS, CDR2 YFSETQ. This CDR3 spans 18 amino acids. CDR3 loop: CASRLGVGTGGPHTEAFF. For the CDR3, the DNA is TGCGCCAGCAGGCTGGGAGTCGGGACAGGGGGTCCCCACACTGAAGCTTTCTTT.

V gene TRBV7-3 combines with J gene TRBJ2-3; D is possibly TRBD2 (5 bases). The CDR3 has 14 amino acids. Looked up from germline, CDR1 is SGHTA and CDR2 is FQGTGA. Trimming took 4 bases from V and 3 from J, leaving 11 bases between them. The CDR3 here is CASSSDWSTDTQYF. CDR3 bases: TGTGCCAGCAGCTCGGACTGGAGTACAGATACGCAGTATTTT. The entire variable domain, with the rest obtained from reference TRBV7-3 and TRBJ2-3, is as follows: GAGVSQTPSNKVTEKGKYVELRCDPISGHTALYWYRQSLGQGPEFLIYFQGTGAADDSGLPNDRFFAVRPEGSVSTLKIQRTERGDSAVYLCASSSDWSTDTQYFGPGTRLTVL.

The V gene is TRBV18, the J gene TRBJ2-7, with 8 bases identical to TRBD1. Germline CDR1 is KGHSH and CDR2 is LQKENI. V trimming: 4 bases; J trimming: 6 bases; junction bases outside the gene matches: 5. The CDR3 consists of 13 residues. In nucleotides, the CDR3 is TGTGCCAGCTCACAGGGACAGGTGGCCGAGCAGTACTTC. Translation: CASSQGQVAEQYF.

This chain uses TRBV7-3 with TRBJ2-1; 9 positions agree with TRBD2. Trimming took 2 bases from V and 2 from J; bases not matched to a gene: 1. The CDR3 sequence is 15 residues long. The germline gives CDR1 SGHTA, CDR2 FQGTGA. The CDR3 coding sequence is TGTGCCAGCAGCTTAGGCGGGAGGGCCTACAATGAGCAGTTCTTC. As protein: CASSLGGRAYNEQFF.

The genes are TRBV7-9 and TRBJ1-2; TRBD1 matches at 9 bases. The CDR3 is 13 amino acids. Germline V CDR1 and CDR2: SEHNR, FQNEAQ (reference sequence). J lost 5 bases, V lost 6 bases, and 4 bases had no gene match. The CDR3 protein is CASSLQGAYGYTF. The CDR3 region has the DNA TGTGCCAGCAGTCTACAGGGGGCGTATGGCTACACCTTC.

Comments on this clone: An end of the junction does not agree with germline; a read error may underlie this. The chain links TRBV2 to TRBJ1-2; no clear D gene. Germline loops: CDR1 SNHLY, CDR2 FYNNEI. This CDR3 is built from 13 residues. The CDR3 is CASSELPGSGFNF. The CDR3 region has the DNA TGTGCCAGCAGTGAACTCCCGGGAAGTGGCTTTAATTTC. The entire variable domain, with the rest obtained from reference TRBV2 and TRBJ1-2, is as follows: EPEVTQTPSHQVTQMGQEVILRCVPISNHLYFYWYRQILGQKVEFLVSFYNNEISEKSEIFDDQFSVERPDGSNFTLKIRSTKLEDSAMYFCASSELPGSGFNFGSGTRLTVV.

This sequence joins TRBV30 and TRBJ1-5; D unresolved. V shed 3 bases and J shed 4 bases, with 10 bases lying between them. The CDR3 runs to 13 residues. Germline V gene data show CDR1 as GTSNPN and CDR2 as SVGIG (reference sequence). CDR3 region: CAWSPSLNQPQHF. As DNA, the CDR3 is TGTGCCTGGAGCCCGTCTCTTAATCAGCCCCAGCATTTT.

The DNA of the CDR3 is TGTGCCAGTCGCTCATTTTCTTCCGGGACAGGGCACTCTGGGGCCAACGTCCTGACTTTC. As protein: CASRSFSSGTGHSGANVLTF. This chain joins TRBV27 and TRBJ2-6, with 9 bases aligning to TRBD1. The ends lost 9 bases at V and 0 bases at J; junction bases unmatched: 18. This CDR3 has 20 amino acids. Germline V gene data show CDR1 as MNHEY and CDR2 as SMNVEV (reference sequence).

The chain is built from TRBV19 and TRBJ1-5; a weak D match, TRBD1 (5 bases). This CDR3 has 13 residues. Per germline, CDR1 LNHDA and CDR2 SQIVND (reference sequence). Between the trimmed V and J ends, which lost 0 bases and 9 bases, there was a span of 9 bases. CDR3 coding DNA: TGTGCCAGTAGTATAGAACCGGGGGGGCCCCAGCATTTT. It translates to CASSIEPGGPQHF.

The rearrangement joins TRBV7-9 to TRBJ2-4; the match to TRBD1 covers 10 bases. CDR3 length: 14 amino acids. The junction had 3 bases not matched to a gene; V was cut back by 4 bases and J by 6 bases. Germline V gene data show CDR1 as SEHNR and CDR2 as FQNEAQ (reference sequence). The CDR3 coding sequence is TGTGCCAGCAGCTGGGGGGACAGGGGAAACATTCAGTACTTC. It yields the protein CASSWGDRGNIQYF.

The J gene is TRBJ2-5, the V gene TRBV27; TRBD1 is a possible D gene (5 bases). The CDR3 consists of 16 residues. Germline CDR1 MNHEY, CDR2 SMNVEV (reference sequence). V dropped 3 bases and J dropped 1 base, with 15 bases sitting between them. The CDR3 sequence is CASSLRQGAPQETQYF. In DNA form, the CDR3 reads TGTGCCAGCAGTTTGCGGCAGGGTGCGCCCCAAGAGACCCAGTACTTC.